This entry concerns a single T cell receptor (beta chain). The antigen remains undetermined. The data were obtained in a study of shared clonotypes between healthy human individuals. Study-level findings and limits: Against clonotypes common to all four donors, non-shared ones had lower generation probabilities. Naive subsets generally exceeded memory subsets in estimated richness.

In the authors' workflow: Sequence data from immunoSEQ were junction-only and lacked quality scores; consequently, filtering differed. The protocol was immunoSEQ multiplex PCR, while the TCRdb copy is restricted to in-frame clones and leaves out a portion. Clone size and the V and J calls come from that table; the DNA yielded D and trimming. The data show around 690,000 clones, 90% seen once. The source is a man aged 18-30 years in good health. Some clones in this sample may be carry-over from other donors' samples. The sequenced sample was memory CD8+ T cells from PBMCs. As for subset: CD45RO+ cells pooled with CCR7-negative TemRA cells.

The CDR3 nucleotides are TGTGCCAGCAGCCTGACAGAGATCCTAGCGGACACCGGGGAGCTGTTTTTT. Translated: CASSLTEILADTGELFF. The chain employs TRBV7-9 and TRBJ2-2, with 7 bases lining up with TRBD2. J was trimmed by 3 bases and V by 5 bases; bases with no gene match: 12. Germline V gene data show CDR1 as SEHNR and CDR2 as FQNEAQ (reference sequence). CDR3 length: 17 residues. The whole variable domain, remainder taken from reference TRBV7-9 and TRBJ2-2, is DTGVSQNPRHKITKRGQNVTFRCDPISEHNRLYWYRQTLGQGPEFLTYFQNEAQLEKSRLLSDRFSAERPKGSFSTLEIQRTEQGDSAMYLCASSLTEILADTGELFFGEGSRLTVL.